What follows are 25 T cell receptor beta chains derived from one specimen sequenced in a study of blood T cell repertoires in COVID-19. Profiling relied on immunoSEQ multiplex PCR, and the TCRdb table lists in-frame clones only, not all of them. The sample carries 240,000 or so clones, approximately 86% recorded once. The source material was PBMCs or T cells enriched from blood (not recorded which). The origin of the receptors is a woman in her thirties or forties with acute COVID-19.

In this sample, this clone turned up a few times. The chain uses TRBV28 and TRBJ2-3, with 11 bases aligning to TRBD2. CDR1 is MDHEN, CDR2 SYDVKM, per germline. The CDR3 length is 17 residues. Trimming removed 5 bases from V and 6 bases from J; junction bases left unmatched: 13. This CDR3 is CASSRTSGTSGSDTQYF. The DNA of the CDR3 is TGTGCCAGCAGTCGAACTTCCGGGACTAGCGGAAGCGATACGCAGTATTTT. Full variable domain (remainder filled in from reference TRBV28 and TRBJ2-3): DVKVTQSSRYLVKRTGEKVFLECVQDMDHENMFWYRQDPGLGLRLIYFSYDVKMKEKGDIPEGYSVSREKKERFSLILESASTNQTSMYLCASSRTSGTSGSDTQYFGPGTRLTVL.

V usage is TRBV7-9 and J usage is TRBJ2-3, with TRBD2 matching 11 bases. The CDR3 extends over 17 amino acids. Germline values: CDR1 SEHNR, CDR2 FQNEAQ (reference sequence). Trimming removed 5 bases from V and 4 bases from J; junction bases left unmatched: 11. CDR3 sequence reads: CASSPRALAGGPDTQYF. CDR3 sequence (DNA): TGTGCCAGCAGCCCTCGGGCCCTAGCGGGAGGCCCAGATACGCAGTATTTT.

The genes are TRBV7-8 and TRBJ1-6, with TRBD1 identical over 9 bases. Germline V gene lookup returns CDR1 SGHVS and CDR2 FQNEAQ. CDR3 size: 17 residues. With V trimmed by 5 bases and J by 0 bases, 5 bases remained unmatched. In DNA, the CDR3 is TGTGCCAGCAGCCCCGGACAGGGGCCCTCCTATAATTCACCCCTCCACTTT. This encodes CASSPGQGPSYNSPLHF. The full variable domain, in which reference TRBV7-8 and TRBJ1-6 provide the parts outside the CDR3, is GAGVSQSPRYKVAKRGQDVALRCDPISGHVSLFWYQQALGQGPEFLTYFQNEAQLDKSGLPSDRFFAERPEGSVSTLKIQRTQQEDSAVYLCASSPGQGPSYNSPLHFGNGTRLTVT.

The gene calls are TRBV10-3 and TRBJ2-1; 13 bases map to TRBD2. The CDR3 loop spans 15 amino acids. CDR1 is ENHRY and CDR2 is SYGVKD in the germline V gene. J was trimmed by 5 bases and V by 4 bases; bases with no gene match: 2. CDR3 sequence reads: CAISGTSGSNNEQFF. Written as DNA, the CDR3 is TGTGCCATCAGTGGGACTAGCGGGAGCAACAATGAGCAGTTCTTC.

This chain joins TRBV10-3 and TRBJ2-1; D might be TRBD2 (6 bases). CDR1 is ENHRY, CDR2 SYGVKD, per germline. The CDR3 extends over 15 amino acids. V gave up 6 bases and J gave up 0 bases, with 12 bases separating them. CDR3 loop: CAISVAESSYNEQFF. The CDR3 coding sequence is TGTGCCATCAGCGTAGCGGAAAGCTCCTACAATGAGCAGTTCTTC.

This clone was seen a few times. The rearrangement links TRBV23-1 to TRBJ2-7; D ambiguous. TRBV23-1 is an ORF, and what it does is uncertain. CDR3 length equals 16 residues. V lost 6 bases, J lost 0 bases, and 18 bases lay in between. The CDR3 DNA reads as TGCGCCAGCAGCCCCCCCCATGAGTACAGCTCCTACGAGCAGTACTTC. Protein product: CASSPPHEYSSYEQYF.

This chain connects TRBV2 to TRBJ1-6, with D maybe TRBD1 (5 bases). Trimming cost V 7 bases and J 6 bases, with 16 bases left between them. Germline V gene sequence: CDR1 SNHLY, CDR2 FYNNEI. The length of the CDR3 is 15 residues. CDR3 in DNA: TGTGCCAGCACAGGGTCGGTTTTACGTAATTCACCCCTCCACTTT. Encoded protein: CASTGSVLRNSPLHF.

V usage is TRBV11-2 and J usage is TRBJ2-2; a possible D gene is TRBD1 (6 bases). Germline V gives CDR1 SGHAT, CDR2 FQNNGV. The CDR3 sequence is 15 residues long. Trimming shortened V by 2 bases and J by 6 bases, and 13 bases separated the two germline ends. CDR3 sequence (DNA): TGTGCCAGCAGCTTAATACAGGGACGCGCCGGGGAGCTGTTTTTT. Amino acids: CASSLIQGRAGELFF.

The chain recombines TRBV5-1 with TRBJ2-3, with TRBD2 matching over 11 bases. The CDR3 is made up of 16 amino acids. J was trimmed by 4 bases and V by 0 bases; bases with no gene match: 4. Germline CDR1 is SGHRS and CDR2 is YFSETQ. The CDR3 DNA reads as TGCGCCAGCAGCTTGGAAACTAGCGGGAGCTCAGATACGCAGTATTTT. Translated, it gives CASSLETSGSSDTQYF.

The rearrangement uses TRBV6-5 and TRBJ1-1; D is possibly TRBD1 (6 bases). The ends were cut back, 4 bases at V and 1 base at J, with 7 bases in the middle. Germline-derived CDR1 and CDR2 are MNHEY and SVGAGI. The CDR3 sequence is 13 residues long. In DNA, the CDR3 is TGTGCCAGCAGTTGGACAGAGAACACTGAAGCTTTCTTT. Protein: CASSWTENTEAFF.

The chain carries TRBV6-1 and TRBJ1-3; D is unclear. V lost 2 bases and J 2 bases, leaving 10 bases between the germline ends. The CDR3 covers 15 residues. Germline CDR1 MNHNS, CDR2 SASEGT. In nucleotides, the CDR3 is TGTGCCAGCAGTGAATACGGGGAAGCTGGAAACACCATATATTTT. The encoded protein is CASSEYGEAGNTIYF.

Notes on this clone: The junction differs from germline at one of its ends, possibly a read error. The chain joins TRBV9 to TRBJ2-7; TRBD1 agrees at 7 bases. The CDR3 extends over 11 amino acids. CDR1 is SGDLS and CDR2 is YYNGEE in the germline V gene. This CDR3 reads CASGEPGQTRF. In DNA, the CDR3 is TGTGCCAGCGGGGAACCGGGACAGACTCGGTTC.

The rearrangement uses TRBV3-1 (or the pseudogene TRBV3-2) and TRBJ2-2; D is possibly TRBD2 (5 bases). V was cut by 0 bases and J by 0 bases, with 8 bases left in between. The CDR3 is 16 residues long. The germline CDR1 and CDR2 sequences are LGHDT and YNNKEL (reference sequence). In DNA form, the CDR3 reads TGTGCCAGCAGCCAAGATACAGCGGCGAACACCGGGGAGCTGTTTTTT. It yields the protein CASSQDTAANTGELFF.

The chain has TRBV23-1 and TRBJ1-6, with D perhaps matching TRBD1 (6 bases). TRBV23-1 is placed among ORFs of uncertain function. The CDR3 totals 15 residues. The V end was cut by 6 bases, the J end by 3 bases, with 12 bases between. The CDR3: CASRPGQHYNSPLHF. CDR3 in DNA: TGCGCCAGCAGACCAGGACAGCACTATAATTCACCCCTCCACTTT.

In the case of this clone: The sample holds other DNA sequences that translate to the same CDR3. This sequence joins TRBV5-1 and TRBJ1-1; unclear D gene. V was clipped by 2 bases and J by 0 bases, with 8 bases between them. Germline CDR1 SGHRS, CDR2 YFSETQ. The length of the CDR3 is 14 residues. CDR3 in amino acids: CASSLTGMNTEAFF. The CDR3 DNA reads as TGCGCCAGCAGCTTAACGGGGATGAACACTGAAGCTTTCTTT. Drawing the rest from reference TRBV5-1 and TRBJ1-1, the complete variable domain is KAGVTQTPRYLIKTRGQQVTLSCSPISGHRSVSWYQQTPGQGLQFLFEYFSETQRNKGNFPGRFSGRQFSNSRSEMNVSTLELGDSALYLCASSLTGMNTEAFFGQGTRLTVV.

The chain employs TRBV10-2 and TRBJ1-6; 7 bases are a match to TRBD1. CDR1 is WSHSY and CDR2 is SAAADI in the germline V gene. The CDR3 has 14 residues. Trimming removed 2 bases from V and 9 bases from J; junction bases left unmatched: 4. This CDR3 is CASSEPPGGSPLHF. The CDR3 DNA reads as TGCGCCAGCAGTGAGCCTCCAGGGGGTTCACCCCTCCACTTT.

The chain recombines TRBV11-2 with TRBJ1-2; perhaps TRBD1 as D (5 bases). This CDR3 has 14 residues. Germline CDR1 and CDR2: SGHAT and FQNNGV. V was trimmed by 2 bases and J by 10 bases, leaving 17 bases between them. Here the CDR3 DNA reads TGTGCCAGCAGCTTAAAACGGGGGTGGAGTGTCTACACCTTC. Its protein product is CASSLKRGWSVYTF. The whole variable domain, filled in from reference TRBV11-2 and TRBJ1-2, reads EAGVAQSPRYKIIEKRQSVAFWCNPISGHATLYWYQQILGQGPKLLIQFQNNGVVDDSQLPKDRFSAERLKGVDSTLKIQPAKLEDSAVYLCASSLKRGWSVYTFGSGTRLTVV.

This chain uses TRBV11-2 with TRBJ2-1, with 13 bases aligning to TRBD2. With V trimmed by 1 base and J by 16 bases, 7 bases remained unmatched. CDR3 length: 14 residues. The germline V gene has CDR1 SGHAT and CDR2 FQNNGV. CDR3 nucleotide sequence: TGTGCCAGCAGCTTAGTGGGGACTAGCGGGAATATATTCTTC. Translating gives CASSLVGTSGNIFF.

This chain uses TRBV25-1 with TRBJ1-2, with 11 nucleotides matching TRBD1. With V trimmed by 2 bases and J by 3 bases, 2 bases remained unmatched. This CDR3 has 15 residues. In germline, CDR1 is MGHDK, CDR2 SYGVNS. This chain's CDR3 is CASSERTGGDYGYTF. DNA for the CDR3: TGTGCCAGCAGTGAACGGACAGGGGGCGACTATGGCTACACCTTC.

This chain joins TRBV12-5 and TRBJ2-2; 10 nucleotides align to TRBD2. The germline V gene encodes CDR1 LGHNT and CDR2 FRNRAP. V dropped 3 bases and J dropped 1; count of bases not matched to a gene: 8. The CDR3 consists of 18 residues. The CDR3 is CASGFRGGLAENTGELFF. The CDR3 DNA is TGTGCTAGTGGTTTCCGAGGAGGACTAGCGGAGAACACCGGGGAGCTGTTTTTT.

This chain joins TRBV5-4 and TRBJ2-7, with 11 bases aligning to TRBD2. Per the germline V gene, CDR1 is SGHNT and CDR2 is YYREEE (reference sequence). The junction had 8 bases not matched to a gene; V was cut back by 4 bases and J by 5 bases. The CDR3 covers 15 residues. The CDR3 is CASSGQLAGVDEQYF. CDR3 sequence (DNA): TGTGCCAGCAGCGGACAACTAGCGGGAGTAGACGAGCAGTACTTC.

The chain combines TRBV3-1 (or the pseudogene TRBV3-2) with TRBJ2-1; D uncertain. The V and J ends lost 0 bases and 5 bases respectively, with 5 bases between them. Per the germline V gene, CDR1 is LGHDT and CDR2 is YNNKEL (reference sequence). There are 13 residues in the CDR3. In DNA form, the CDR3 reads TGTGCCAGCAGCCAAGATTTCAACAATGAGCAGTTCTTC. It yields the protein CASSQDFNNEQFF.

This clone was recorded once. This rearrangement joins TRBV5-1 to TRBJ2-7; the D gene is possibly TRBD2 (7 bases). Germline-derived CDR1 and CDR2 are SGHRS and YFSETQ. The germline V and J ends were trimmed by 3 bases and 7 bases, with 17 bases remaining between them. The CDR3 is 14 amino acids. CDR3 amino acids: CASSSAGALGEQYF. The DNA for the CDR3 is TGCGCCAGCAGCTCGGCGGGGGCCCTGGGGGAGCAGTACTTC.

This chain uses TRBV28 with TRBJ2-3, with 7 bases that match TRBD2. The germline gives CDR1 MDHEN, CDR2 SYDVKM. V lost 8 bases to trimming and J lost 2 bases; unmatched junction nucleotides: 7. The CDR3 runs 14 residues. The CDR3 loop is CASSWEGHTDTQYF. As DNA, the CDR3 is TGTGCCAGCTCGTGGGAGGGCCACACAGATACGCAGTATTTT.

The chain employs TRBV2 and TRBJ2-1; 9 bases are a match to TRBD2. J lost 4 bases, V lost 7 bases, and 8 bases had no gene match. Looked up from germline, CDR1 is SNHLY and CDR2 is FYNNEI. This CDR3 contains 15 residues. CDR3 bases: TGTGCCAGCAAGTGGGGACTAGCATCGTACAATGAGCAGTTCTTC. Encoded protein: CASKWGLASYNEQFF.